This passage covers 4 T cell receptor beta chains from one sample sequenced in a study of tumor and adjacent non-tumor tissue in lung cancer. No cell sorting was done before RNA was extracted from the tissue. Three rounds of nested PCR, following a modified ARM-PCR protocol, produced the TCRbeta library. MiXCR was run by TCRdb on the multiplex PCR reads, yielding one entry per CDR3 protein. Found here are tens of thousands of distinct CDR3 sequences, about two thirds of them singletons; the top ten hold roughly an eighth. Specimen: lung tumor tissue. The receptors derive from a woman between 70 and 85 years old with non-small cell lung cancer.

With regard to this clonotype: The junction shows a germline mismatch at one end, possibly a read error. The V and J genes are TRBV6-6 and TRBJ1-1; no reliable D call. The CDR3 runs 14 residues. CDR1 and CDR2 from the germline V gene are MNHNY and SVGAGI (reference sequence). DNA for the CDR3: TGTGCCAGTAGGCCTCCGACGGGAAACACTGAAACTTTCTTT. This translates into CASRPPTGNTETFF.

With regard to this clonotype: An end of the junction does not agree with germline; a read error may underlie this. This rearrangement joins TRBV2 to TRBJ2-2; possibly TRBD1 or TRBD2 for D (5 bases each). This CDR3 is built from 15 residues. Germline V CDR1 and CDR2: SNHLY, FYNNEI. CDR3 amino acids: CVSSGGEVLPGELFF. The CDR3 nucleotides are TGTGTCAGCAGTGGGGGAGAAGTGCTTCCCGGGGAGCTGTTTTTT.

This clonotype was counted many times. The V call is TRBV6-1, the J call TRBJ1-5; 10 nucleotides match TRBD1. The CDR3 is 15 residues long. Germline CDR1 MNHNS, CDR2 SASEGT. The V segment lost 3 bases and the J segment 1 base; nucleotides outside the gene matches: 0. The CDR3 protein is CASSEDRGSNQPQHF. CDR3 in DNA: TGTGCCAGCAGTGAGGACAGGGGGAGCAATCAGCCCCAGCATTTT.

The chain is built from TRBV4-2 and TRBJ2-1; 7 bases align to TRBD2. The J call may be faulty, since TRBJ2-7 better matches the DNA end. Germline CDR1 LGHNA, CDR2 YNFKEQ. The CDR3 is 17 amino acids. The DNA for the CDR3 is TGTGCCAGCAGCCAAGGTGCTAGCGGAAGCTCCTACAATGAGCAGTACTTC. This gives the protein CASSQGASGSSYNEQYF.